The T cell receptor beta chain under discussion was sequenced for a study of T cells in women clearing cervical HPV infection. The CDR3 loop spans 15 amino acids. Per germline, CDR1 MNHEY and CDR2 SVGEGT. The J segment lost 7 bases and the V segment lost 2 bases, leaving 6 bases of the junction unmatched. MY09/MY11 PCR detected cervical HPV DNA; dot-blot assigned genotypes. Profiled with immunoSEQ multiplex PCR; TCRdb holds only in-frame clones, not every one. This listing includes about 48,000 clones. Note on this clone: The CDR3 end lies 3 residues beyond the end of the read and is filled in from the germline J gene.

This receptor was obtained from a woman aged 18 to 75 with a cervical HPV16 infection that either progressed to CIN3+ or cleared (not recorded which). Sequenced sample: blood buffy coat. The chain has TRBV6-2 or TRBV6-3 and TRBJ2-3, with 10 nucleotides matching TRBD2. The CDR3 region is CASSYKRGGVNTQYF. The CDR3 DNA, read in part, is TGTGCCAGCAGTTACAAGCGGGGGGGCGTGAATACG.